This section outlines one T cell receptor beta chain sequence together with its context. The target antigen is unknown. This sample is drawn from a study of shared clonotypes between healthy human individuals. Across the study: Donors had three CD4 naive, three CD4 memory, two CD8 naive and one CD8 memory plate apiece.

Study outcomes and limitations: Clonotypes which were not shared had lower generation probabilities than clonotypes that all four donors shared. Rarefaction exposed incomplete sorted-subset sequencing despite large depth.

Once extracted for a subset, genomic DNA was divided evenly among several immunoSEQ plates. Repertoires were generated with immunoSEQ multiplex PCR, while TCRdb's copy carries only in-frame clones and drops some. The top ten clones hold under 0.15% of a sample with approximately 2.5 million clones, more than 80% of them seen once. V dropped 3 bases and J dropped 4; count of bases not matched to a gene: 5. CDR1 MGHRA and CDR2 YSYEKL come from the germline V gene. The CDR3 sequence is 15 residues long. This sequence was found in a man aged 18 to 30 in good health. This sequence joins TRBV4-1 and TRBJ2-2; TRBD1 agrees at 7 bases. Input material: naive CD4+ T cells sorted from blood. Subset denoted: CD45RA+ positively selected. The CDR3 reads CASSQQGQSTGELFF. CDR3 sequence (DNA): TGCGCCAGCAGCCAGCAGGGACAGTCCACCGGGGAGCTGTTTTTT.